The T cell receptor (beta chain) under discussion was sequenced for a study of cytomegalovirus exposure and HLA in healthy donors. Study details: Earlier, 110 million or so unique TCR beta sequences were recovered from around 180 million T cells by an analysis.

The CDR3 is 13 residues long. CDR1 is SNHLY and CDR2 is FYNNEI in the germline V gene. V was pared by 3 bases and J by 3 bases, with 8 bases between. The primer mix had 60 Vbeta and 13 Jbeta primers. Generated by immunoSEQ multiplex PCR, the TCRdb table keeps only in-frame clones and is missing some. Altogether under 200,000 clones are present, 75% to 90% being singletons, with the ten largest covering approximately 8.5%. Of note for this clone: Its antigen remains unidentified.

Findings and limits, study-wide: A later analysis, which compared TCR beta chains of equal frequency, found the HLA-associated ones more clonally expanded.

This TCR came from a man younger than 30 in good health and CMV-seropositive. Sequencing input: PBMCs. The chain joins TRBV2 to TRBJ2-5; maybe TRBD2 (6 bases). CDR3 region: CASSEGLEETQYF. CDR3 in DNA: TGTGCCAGCAGTGAGGGACTTGAAGAGACCCAGTACTTC.